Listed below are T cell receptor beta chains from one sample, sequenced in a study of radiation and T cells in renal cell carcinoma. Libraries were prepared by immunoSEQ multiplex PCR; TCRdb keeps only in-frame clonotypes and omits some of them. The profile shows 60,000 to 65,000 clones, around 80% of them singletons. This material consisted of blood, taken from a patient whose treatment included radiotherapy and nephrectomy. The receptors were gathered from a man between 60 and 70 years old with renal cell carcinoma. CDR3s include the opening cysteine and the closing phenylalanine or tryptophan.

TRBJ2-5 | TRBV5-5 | CASSLDRRWGGETQYF
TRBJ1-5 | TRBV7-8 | CASSLGGGQPQHF
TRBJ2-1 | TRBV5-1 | CASSLAIAGGNEQFF
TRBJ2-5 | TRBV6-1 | CASSEGGYRGTQYF
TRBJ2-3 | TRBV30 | CAWGTGTDTQYF
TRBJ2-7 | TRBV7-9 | CASSLVGTAKLEQYF
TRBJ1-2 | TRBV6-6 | CASSYSPPGDYGYTF
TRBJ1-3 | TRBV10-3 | CAISEVRLVAGNTIYF
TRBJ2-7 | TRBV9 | CASSVGDQTYEQYF
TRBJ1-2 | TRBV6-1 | CATPWTKGGYTF
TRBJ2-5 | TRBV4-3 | CASSRQTSGGETQYF
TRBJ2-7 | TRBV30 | CAWSVGQYEQYF
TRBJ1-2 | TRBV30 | CAWNLPRGYTF
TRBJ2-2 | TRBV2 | CASSGSRTANTGELFF
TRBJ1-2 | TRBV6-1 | CVSSEVLPPYGYTF
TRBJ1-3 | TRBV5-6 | CASSLERQVLRNTIYF
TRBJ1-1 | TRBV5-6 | CASSLWDRGDSEAFF
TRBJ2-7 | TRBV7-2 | CASSLVVGESYEQYF
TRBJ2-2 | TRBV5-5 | CASSLNGENTGELFF
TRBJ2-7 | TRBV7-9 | CASSPGTASTYEQYF
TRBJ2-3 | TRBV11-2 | CASSLEGGDTQYF
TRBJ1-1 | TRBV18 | CASSPSGGDTEAFF
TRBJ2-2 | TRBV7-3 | CASSQRGSNTGELFF
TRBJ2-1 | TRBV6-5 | CASSHRGNEQFF
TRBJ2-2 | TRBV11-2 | CASRPDRDTGELFF
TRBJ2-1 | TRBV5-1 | CASSLRGGGYDEQFF
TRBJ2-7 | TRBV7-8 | CASSPGGSTYEQYF
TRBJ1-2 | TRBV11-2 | CASSLETNYGYTF
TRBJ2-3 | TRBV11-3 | CASSQTSGGADTQYF
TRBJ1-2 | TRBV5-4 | CASSLTGQNYGYTF
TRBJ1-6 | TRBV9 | CASSVTGTGGTPLHF